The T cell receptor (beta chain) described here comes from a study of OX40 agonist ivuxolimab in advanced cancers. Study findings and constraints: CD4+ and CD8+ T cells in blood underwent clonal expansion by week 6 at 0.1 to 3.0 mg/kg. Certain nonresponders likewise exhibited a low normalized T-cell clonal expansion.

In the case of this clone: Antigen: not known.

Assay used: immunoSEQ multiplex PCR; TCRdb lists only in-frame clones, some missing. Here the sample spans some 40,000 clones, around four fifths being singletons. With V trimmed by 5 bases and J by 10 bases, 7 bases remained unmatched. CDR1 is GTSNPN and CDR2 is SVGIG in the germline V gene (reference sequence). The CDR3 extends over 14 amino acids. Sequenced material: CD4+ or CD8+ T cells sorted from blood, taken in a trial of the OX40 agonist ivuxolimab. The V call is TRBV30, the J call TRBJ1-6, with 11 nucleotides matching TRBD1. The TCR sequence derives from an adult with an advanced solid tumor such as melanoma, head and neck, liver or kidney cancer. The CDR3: CAWDTGTGGSPLHF. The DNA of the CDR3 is TGTGCCTGGGACACCGGGACAGGGGGATCACCCCTCCACTTT.